Listed below are T cell receptor beta chains from one sample, sequenced in a study of response to subunit inactivated influenza vaccine. TCRdb fed the RT-PCR reads into MiXCR, producing one record per CDR3 protein. The sample carries 650,000 to 800,000 distinct CDR3 sequences, 14% recorded once. The starting material was PBMCs from blood, obtained roughly 15 days before vaccination. These TCRs come from a man in his forties or fifties who received an inactivated influenza vaccine. CDR3s include the opening cysteine and the closing phenylalanine or tryptophan. The D gene is left open where the match is weak. The size entry is marked missing in some rows and otherwise reads once, few, many or a size class.

v_gene: TRBV10-3
d_gene: TRBD2
j_gene: TRBJ2-1
abundance: NA
CDR3aa: CAIKGLASHEQFF
CDR3nt: TGTGCCATCAAGGGACTAGCGAGCCATGAGCAGTTCTTC

v_gene: TRBV20-1
d_gene: NA
j_gene: TRBJ1-2
abundance: many
CDR3aa: CSAQIPGSPNGYTF
CDR3nt: TGCAGTGCCCAAATTCCAGGCTCTCCAAATGGCTACACCTTC

v_gene: TRBV4-3
d_gene: TRBD2
j_gene: TRBJ2-2
abundance: NA
CDR3aa: CASNDWASGNTGELFF
CDR3nt: TGCGCCAGCAACGACTGGGCTAGCGGGAACACCGGGGAGCTGTTTTTT

v_gene: TRBV5-1
d_gene: TRBD2
j_gene: TRBJ2-1
abundance: NA
CDR3aa: CASSAGLVYNEQFF
CDR3nt: TGCGCCAGCAGCGCGGGACTAGTATACAATGAGCAGTTCTTC

v_gene: TRBV12-3/TRBV12-4
d_gene: NA
j_gene: TRBJ2-5
abundance: NA
CDR3aa: CASSLHGSQETQYF
CDR3nt: TGTGCCAGCAGCCTGCACGGGAGTCAAGAGACCCAGTACTTC

v_gene: TRBV30
d_gene: NA
j_gene: TRBJ2-2
abundance: NA
CDR3aa: CAWSPGQGNTGELFF
CDR3nt: TGTGCCTGGAGCCCCGGGCAGGGGAATACCGGGGAGCTGTTTTTT

v_gene: TRBV29-1
d_gene: TRBD1
j_gene: TRBJ1-1
abundance: few
CDR3aa: CSAATGLNTEAFF
CDR3nt: TGCAGCGCCGCGACAGGGTTGAACACTGAAGCTTTCTTT

v_gene: TRBV12-3/TRBV12-4
d_gene: NA
j_gene: TRBJ2-1
abundance: NA
CDR3aa: CASSKTFVEQFF
CDR3nt: TGTGCCAGCAGTAAGACCTTTGTTGAGCAGTTCTTC

v_gene: TRBV7-9
d_gene: NA
j_gene: TRBJ1-1
abundance: many
CDR3aa: CASSLVWGNTEAFF
CDR3nt: TGTGCCAGCAGCTTAGTATGGGGGAACACTGAAGCTTTCTTT

v_gene: TRBV20-1
d_gene: NA
j_gene: TRBJ2-1
abundance: few
CDR3aa: CSAVVNEQFF
CDR3nt: TGCAGTGCTGTGGTGAATGAGCAGTTCTTC

v_gene: TRBV27
d_gene: TRBD2
j_gene: TRBJ2-7
abundance: NA
CDR3aa: CASSSRLAVAYEQYF
CDR3nt: TGTGCCAGCAGTTCCCGACTAGCGGTAGCCTACGAGCAGTACTTC

v_gene: TRBV4-3
d_gene: NA
j_gene: TRBJ2-5
abundance: NA
CDR3aa: CASSQDGLESQETQYF
CDR3nt: TGCGCCAGCAGCCAAGATGGTCTCGAAAGCCAAGAGACCCAGTACTTC

v_gene: TRBV6-5
d_gene: TRBD1
j_gene: TRBJ1-2
abundance: NA
CDR3aa: CASSYRNRGNGYTF
CDR3nt: TGTGCCAGCAGTTACCGAAACAGGGGGAATGGCTACACCTTC

v_gene: TRBV20-1
d_gene: TRBD1
j_gene: TRBJ2-2
abundance: few
CDR3aa: CSARGKWTGRTGELFF
CDR3nt: TGCAGTGCTAGAGGGAAATGGACAGGGCGCACCGGGGAGCTGTTTTTT

v_gene: TRBV4-3
d_gene: NA
j_gene: TRBJ1-2
abundance: many
CDR3aa: CASSATSGLSGYTF
CDR3nt: TGCGCCAGCAGCGCCACCTCTGGGTTATCGGGCTACACCTTC

v_gene: TRBV7-9
d_gene: TRBD2
j_gene: TRBJ2-3
abundance: NA
CDR3aa: CASSPGLAVHADTQYF
CDR3nt: TGTGCCAGCAGCCCGGGACTAGCGGTACATGCAGATACGCAGTATTTT

v_gene: TRBV7-8
d_gene: NA
j_gene: TRBJ2-3
abundance: NA
CDR3aa: CASTGLALDTQYF
CDR3nt: TGTGCCAGCACCGGACTTGCATTAGATACGCAGTATTTT

v_gene: TRBV5-5
d_gene: TRBD2
j_gene: TRBJ2-2
abundance: many
CDR3aa: CASSFGLAQEGELFF
CDR3nt: TGTGCCAGCAGCTTTGGACTAGCGCAGGAGGGGGAGCTGTTTTTT

v_gene: TRBV15
d_gene: NA
j_gene: TRBJ2-1
abundance: NA
CDR3aa: CATSLGRGTYNEQFF
CDR3nt: TGTGCCACCAGCCTCGGGCGGGGCACCTACAATGAGCAGTTCTTC

v_gene: TRBV11-2
d_gene: NA
j_gene: TRBJ1-1
abundance: few
CDR3aa: CASSPSTGNTEAFF
CDR3nt: TGTGCCAGCAGCCCGTCCACAGGGAACACTGAAGCTTTCTTT

v_gene: TRBV5-1
d_gene: TRBD1
j_gene: TRBJ1-2
abundance: NA
CDR3aa: CASSSTGQGYGYTF
CDR3nt: TGCGCCAGCAGTTCGACCGGACAGGGCTATGGCTACACCTTC

v_gene: TRBV14
d_gene: NA
j_gene: TRBJ1-1
abundance: few
CDR3aa: CASSRELNTEAFF
CDR3nt: TGTGCCAGCAGCCGAGAGCTGAACACTGAAGCTTTCTTT

v_gene: TRBV4-3
d_gene: NA
j_gene: TRBJ2-7
abundance: few
CDR3aa: CASSPWADSYEQYF
CDR3nt: TGCGCCAGCAGCCCCTGGGCGGACTCCTACGAGCAGTACTTC

v_gene: TRBV21-1
d_gene: NA
j_gene: TRBJ2-3
abundance: few
CDR3aa: CASSFPSGTGMRADTQYF
CDR3nt: TGTGCCAGCAGCTTCCCAAGTGGGACAGGGATGAGGGCAGATACGCAGTATTTT

v_gene: TRBV27
d_gene: TRBD1
j_gene: TRBJ1-5
abundance: few
CDR3aa: CASSFSDRVVLSRLIGDNQPQHF
CDR3nt: TGTGCCAGCAGTTTTTCGGACAGGGTTGTTTTGTCTAGACTGATCGGAGACAATCAGCCCCAGCATTTT

v_gene: TRBV18
d_gene: NA
j_gene: TRBJ2-5
abundance: NA
CDR3aa: CASSPPGSQETQYF
CDR3nt: TGTGCCAGCTCACCACCGGGGTCGCAAGAGACCCAGTACTTC

v_gene: TRBV24-1
d_gene: NA
j_gene: TRBJ1-1
abundance: few
CDR3aa: CATSGSGPTEAFF
CDR3nt: TGTGCCACCAGTGGGTCGGGGCCGACAGAAGCTTTCTTT

v_gene: TRBV15
d_gene: NA
j_gene: TRBJ2-5
abundance: few
CDR3aa: CATSRGSEQETQYF
CDR3nt: TGTGCCACCAGCAGAGGATCAGAACAAGAGACCCAGTACTTC

v_gene: TRBV5-1
d_gene: NA
j_gene: TRBJ2-1
abundance: NA
CDR3aa: CASSLSGNLYNEQFF
CDR3nt: TGCGCCAGCAGCTTGTCAGGGAACCTCTACAATGAGCAGTTCTTC

v_gene: TRBV5-1
d_gene: TRBD2
j_gene: TRBJ2-1
abundance: NA
CDR3aa: CASSSGLAGGYSYNEQFF
CDR3nt: TGCGCCAGCAGCTCAGGACTAGCGGGGGGGTACTCCTACAATGAGCAGTTCTTC

v_gene: TRBV4-1
d_gene: NA
j_gene: TRBJ2-5
abundance: many
CDR3aa: CASSPTRQETQYF
CDR3nt: TGCGCCAGCAGCCCGACGCGTCAAGAGACCCAGTACTTC

v_gene: TRBV12-3/TRBV12-4
d_gene: NA
j_gene: TRBJ2-7
abundance: many
CDR3aa: CASSPRTSPYEQYF
CDR3nt: TGTGCCAGCAGTCCCCGGACGAGCCCCTACGAGCAGTACTTC

v_gene: TRBV12-3/TRBV12-4
d_gene: NA
j_gene: TRBJ2-4
abundance: NA
CDR3aa: CASSFGFYIQYF
CDR3nt: TGTGCCAGCAGTTTCGGGTTTTACATTCAGTACTTC

v_gene: TRBV7-9
d_gene: NA
j_gene: TRBJ2-1
abundance: many
CDR3aa: CASSQGFEQFF
CDR3nt: TGTGCCAGCAGCCAAGGGTTTGAGCAGTTCTTC

v_gene: TRBV3-1
d_gene: NA
j_gene: TRBJ1-6
abundance: NA
CDR3aa: CASSQAGGTYNSPLHF
CDR3nt: TGTGCCAGCAGCCAAGCTGGAGGGACCTATAATTCACCCCTCCACTTT

v_gene: TRBV7-9
d_gene: NA
j_gene: TRBJ2-1
abundance: many
CDR3aa: CASSLQADEQFF
CDR3nt: TGTGCCAGCAGCTTACAAGCTGATGAGCAGTTCTTC

v_gene: TRBV19
d_gene: NA
j_gene: TRBJ1-5
abundance: NA
CDR3aa: CASSIRATGGNQPQHF
CDR3nt: TGTGCCAGTAGTATACGGGCAACTGGAGGGAATCAGCCCCAGCATTTT

v_gene: TRBV7-2
d_gene: NA
j_gene: TRBJ1-1
abundance: NA
CDR3aa: CASSAQGGLTEAFF
CDR3nt: TGTGCCAGCAGCGCACAGGGCGGGCTGACTGAAGCTTTCTTT

v_gene: TRBV18
d_gene: NA
j_gene: TRBJ1-1
abundance: NA
CDR3aa: CASSSRQTNTEAFF
CDR3nt: TGTGCCAGCTCGTCAAGGCAGACGAACACTGAAGCTTTCTTT

v_gene: TRBV20-1
d_gene: NA
j_gene: TRBJ1-5
abundance: many
CDR3aa: CSARTVSNQPQHF
CDR3nt: TGCAGTGCTAGGACCGTTAGCAATCAGCCCCAGCATTTT

v_gene: TRBV10-3
d_gene: NA
j_gene: TRBJ1-4
abundance: few
CDR3aa: CAISQNNEKLFF
CDR3nt: TGTGCCATCAGCCAGAATAATGAAAAACTGTTTTTT

v_gene: TRBV28
d_gene: NA
j_gene: TRBJ2-3
abundance: many
CDR3aa: CASNLDLGSTDTQYF
CDR3nt: TGTGCCAGCAACCTGGACCTCGGTTCAACAGATACGCAGTATTTT